The 16 T cell receptor beta chains presented below share a single source sample, sequenced in a study of blood T cell repertoires in COVID-19. The protocol was immunoSEQ multiplex PCR, while the TCRdb copy is restricted to in-frame clones and leaves out a portion. The data contain fewer than 90,000 clones, over 80% of them seen just once; the ten biggest clones take up over 6.5%. Sequencing was performed on peripheral blood. The receptor source for this set is a woman older than 75 with active COVID-19.

This sequence joins TRBV3-1 (or the pseudogene TRBV3-2) and TRBJ1-3, with D possibly TRBD1 on 6 matching bases. The CDR3 contains 18 residues. V lost 0 bases to trimming and J lost 2 bases, with 17 bases between them. Per the germline V gene, CDR1 is LGHDT and CDR2 is YNNKEL (reference sequence). CDR3 sequence (DNA): TGTGCCAGCAGCCAAGAGGGGGCGCTGGGAGGGCCTGGAAACACCATATATTTT. This codes for CASSQEGALGGPGNTIYF.

V is TRBV6-2 or TRBV6-3 and J is TRBJ1-1; 7 bases are a match to TRBD1. Per the germline V gene, CDR1 is MNHEY and CDR2 is SVGEGT. This CDR3 region has 11 residues. With 5 bases clipped from V and 7 bases from J, the junction kept 1 base outside the gene matches. For the CDR3, the DNA is TGTGCCAGCAGTCAGGGGGTTGAAGCTTTCTTT. Translating gives CASSQGVEAFF.

V gene TRBV6-5 combines with J gene TRBJ2-7; D perhaps matches TRBD1 (6 bases). The germline V gene has CDR1 MNHEY and CDR2 SVGAGI. The CDR3 consists of 13 residues. Between the trimmed V and J ends, which lost 4 bases and 4 bases, there was a span of 11 bases. This CDR3 is CASSFRGIYEQYF. The CDR3 nucleotides are TGTGCCAGCAGTTTCAGGGGAATATACGAGCAGTACTTC.

This chain connects TRBV7-2 to TRBJ2-6; D gene ambiguous. V was clipped by 1 base and J by 3 bases, with 7 bases between them. The CDR3 runs to 15 residues. Germline V gene data show CDR1 as SGHTA and CDR2 as FQGNSA. The CDR3 bases are TGTGCCAGCAGCTTAGTATCTTTTGGGGCCAACGTCCTGACTTTC. It is translated as CASSLVSFGANVLTF.

The V call is TRBV7-9, the J call TRBJ2-7; 10 bases agree with TRBD2. The trim removed 5 bases at V and 2 bases at J, leaving 6 bases unmatched. The CDR3 sequence is 15 residues long. Germline-derived CDR1 and CDR2 are SEHNR and FQNEAQ (reference sequence). This CDR3 is CASSQGLAEAYEQYF. CDR3 coding DNA: TGTGCCAGCAGCCAAGGACTAGCGGAGGCCTACGAGCAGTACTTC.

The V call is TRBV7-2, the J call TRBJ2-4; D is perhaps TRBD2 (5 bases). The CDR3 covers 11 residues. Per germline, CDR1 SGHTA and CDR2 FQGNSA. Trimming shortened V by 8 bases and J by 9 bases, and 11 bases separated the two germline ends. The chain's CDR3 is CASEGNTIQYF. The CDR3 DNA is TGTGCCAGCGAGGGCAACACCATTCAGTACTTC.

The gene calls are TRBV4-3 and TRBJ2-3; D possibly corresponds to TRBD2 (6 bases). Trimming shortened V by 4 bases and J by 3 bases, and 17 bases separated the two germline ends. Germline loops: CDR1 LGHNA, CDR2 YSLEER. CDR3 length: 16 amino acids. CDR3 amino acids: CASSLGGRTATDTQYF. The DNA of the CDR3 is TGCGCCAGCAGCCTCGGAGGGAGAACAGCTACAGATACGCAGTATTTT.

The chain is built from TRBV27 and TRBJ2-7, with TRBD1 identical over 9 bases. V shed 0 bases and J 5 bases; nucleotides not matched to a gene: 2. The CDR3 sequence is 14 residues long. Germline values: CDR1 MNHEY, CDR2 SMNVEV (reference sequence). The CDR3 DNA sequence: TGTGCCAGCAGTTTATCAGGACAGGGGAACGAGCAGTACTTC. Translating gives CASSLSGQGNEQYF.

The chain uses TRBV6-5 and TRBJ1-2; D call uncertain. Germline V gene sequence: CDR1 MNHEY, CDR2 SVGAGI. CDR3 length: 13 amino acids. V lost 2 bases to trimming and J lost 3 bases, with 7 bases between them. The DNA for the CDR3 is TGTGCCAGCAGTTACCGTTTCTACTATGGCTACACCTTC. It translates to CASSYRFYYGYTF.

The chain employs TRBV10-3 and TRBJ2-7, with a possible D match to TRBD1 (6 bases). V lost 4 bases and J 1 base, leaving 14 bases between the germline ends. Looked up from germline, CDR1 is ENHRY and CDR2 is SYGVKD. The CDR3 runs 15 residues. CDR3: CAISAAGDGSYEQYF. CDR3 nucleotide sequence: TGTGCCATCAGTGCAGCAGGGGATGGGTCCTACGAGCAGTACTTC.

V usage is TRBV19 and J usage is TRBJ2-7; 7 bases agree with TRBD1. CDR3 length: 16 residues. V gave up 3 bases and J gave up 6 bases; unmatched junction bases: 14. Germline loops: CDR1 LNHDA, CDR2 SQIVND (reference sequence). The CDR3 region is CASSIKRTGLGTEQYF. DNA for the CDR3: TGTGCCAGTAGTATTAAGCGGACAGGCCTTGGCACCGAGCAGTACTTC.

This chain joins TRBV9 and TRBJ1-3; 9 bases align to TRBD1. Germline loops: CDR1 SGDLS, CDR2 YYNGEE. V was clipped by 4 bases and J by 0 bases; unmatched bases: 2. The CDR3 contains 15 residues. Here the CDR3 reads CASSTTGGSGNTIYF. Here the CDR3 DNA reads TGTGCCAGCAGCACGACAGGGGGCTCTGGAAACACCATATATTTT.

The chain uses TRBV2 and TRBJ1-2; D is uncertain. There are 13 residues in the CDR3. CDR1 SNHLY and CDR2 FYNNEI come from the germline V gene. V was clipped by 4 bases and J by 3 bases, with 9 bases between them. CDR3 sequence: CASSGEVDYGYTF. The CDR3 bases are TGTGCCAGCAGTGGGGAGGTTGACTATGGCTACACCTTC. The variable domain in full, with the rest retrieved from reference TRBV2 and TRBJ1-2, is EPEVTQTPSHQVTQMGQEVILRCVPISNHLYFYWYRQILGQKVEFLVSFYNNEISEKSEIFDDQFSVERPDGSNFTLKIRSTKLEDSAMYFCASSGEVDYGYTFGSGTRLTVV.

This clone was observed a single time. CDR3 in DNA: TGTGCCAGCAGCCCAGGGACTGACCAAGAGACCCAGTACTTC. Amino acid sequence: CASSPGTDQETQYF. This chain uses TRBV7-9 with TRBJ2-5; weak D call: TRBD2 (6 bases). From germline, CDR1 is SEHNR and CDR2 FQNEAQ (reference sequence). V was clipped by 5 bases and J by 0 bases, with 10 bases between them. The CDR3 is 14 amino acids.

The rearrangement uses TRBV5-1 and TRBJ2-7; D is unclear. Germline assignment: CDR1 SGHRS and CDR2 YFSETQ. The CDR3 loop spans 14 amino acids. Trimming took off 6 bases at V and 0 bases at J, with 13 bases between the two ends. This CDR3 reads CASNPTSTSYEQYF. The CDR3 nucleotides are TGCGCCAGCAACCCGACTTCCACCTCCTACGAGCAGTACTTC.

This clone occurred once. The V call is TRBV19, the J call TRBJ1-1; unclear D gene. CDR1 is LNHDA, CDR2 SQIVND, per germline (reference sequence). Trimming removed 0 bases at V and 0 bases at J, with 8 bases between. The CDR3 loop spans 15 amino acids. CDR3 nucleotide sequence: TGTGCCAGTAGTATAGAGGGAGGGATGAACACTGAAGCTTTCTTT. Its protein product is CASSIEGGMNTEAFF.